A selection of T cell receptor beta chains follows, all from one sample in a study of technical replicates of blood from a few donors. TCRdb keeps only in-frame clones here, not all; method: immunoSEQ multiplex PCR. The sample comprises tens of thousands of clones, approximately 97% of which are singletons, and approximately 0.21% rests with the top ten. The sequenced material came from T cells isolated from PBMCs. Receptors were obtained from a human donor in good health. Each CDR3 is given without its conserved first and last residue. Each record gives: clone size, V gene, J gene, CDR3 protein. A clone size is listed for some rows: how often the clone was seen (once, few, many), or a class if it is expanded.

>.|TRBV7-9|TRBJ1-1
ASEQGDTEAF
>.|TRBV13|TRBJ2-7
ASSPGQSSYEQY
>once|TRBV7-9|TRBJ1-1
ASSLGGTGNTEAF
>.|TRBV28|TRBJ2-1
ASSLSRTGLNEQF
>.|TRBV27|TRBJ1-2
ASREQGGYT
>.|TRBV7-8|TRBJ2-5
ASSHDRGITVETQY
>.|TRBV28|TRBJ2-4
ASRSLAKNIQY
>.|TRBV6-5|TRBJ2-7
ASRPGQGTGYEQY
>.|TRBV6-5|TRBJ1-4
ASSYSSGSNEKLF
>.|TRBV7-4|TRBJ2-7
ASSYKILTRSPYGQY
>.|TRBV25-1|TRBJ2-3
ASSQQGGTQY
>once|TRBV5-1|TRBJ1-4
ASSHRGLEEKLF
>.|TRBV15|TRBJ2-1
ATSRDGGRALNEQF
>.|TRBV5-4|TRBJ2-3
ASSSVLADTQY
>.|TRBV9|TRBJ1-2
ASSVTGNYGYT
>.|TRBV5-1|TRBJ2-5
ASSSGTGSFETQY
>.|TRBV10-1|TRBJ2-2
ASSDYAGELF
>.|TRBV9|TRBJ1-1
ASSVLAGGPTEAF
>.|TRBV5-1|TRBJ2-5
ASSLYQETQY
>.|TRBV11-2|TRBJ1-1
ASSLVWTGSKNTEAF
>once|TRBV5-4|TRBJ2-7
ASSLRQGRYEQY
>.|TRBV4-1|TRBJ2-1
ASSQKKTGFLNNEQF
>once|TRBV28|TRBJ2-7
ASTPGPHSYEQY
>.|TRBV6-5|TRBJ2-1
ASSWSVAGSNEQF
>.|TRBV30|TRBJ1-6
AWSIEGRGPLH
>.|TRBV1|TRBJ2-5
TSKPSNCLEETQY
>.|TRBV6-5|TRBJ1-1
ASSYSGGGVDTEAF
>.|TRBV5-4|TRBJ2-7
ASSSQGAQTEQY
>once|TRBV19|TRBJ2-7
ASKLDRTTYEQY
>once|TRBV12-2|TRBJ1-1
ASRPPASGLSANTEAF
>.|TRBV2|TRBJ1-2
VTGRPPSNYGYT
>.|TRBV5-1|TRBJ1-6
ASSLRPSEDNSPLH
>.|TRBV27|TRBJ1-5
ASRGRSNQPQH
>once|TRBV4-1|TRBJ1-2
ASSQEPTSNYGYT
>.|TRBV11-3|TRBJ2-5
ASSLGRGRGETQY
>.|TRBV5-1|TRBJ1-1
ASSLMTMNTEAF
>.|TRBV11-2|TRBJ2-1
ASSLSPPDREKEF
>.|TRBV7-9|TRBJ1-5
ASSSLNQPQH
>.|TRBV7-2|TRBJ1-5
ASSLRGGARQPQH
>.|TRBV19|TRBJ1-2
ASTPGTVDFNYGYT
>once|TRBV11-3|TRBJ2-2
ASSLLKGETNTGELF
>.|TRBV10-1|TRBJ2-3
ASSESPLIAGGTDTQY
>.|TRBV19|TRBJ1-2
ASSIDRVSSGYT
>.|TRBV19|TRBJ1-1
ASSIGGGFTEAF
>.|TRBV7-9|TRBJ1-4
ASSYTGTQEKLF
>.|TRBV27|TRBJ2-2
ASTGGAGELF
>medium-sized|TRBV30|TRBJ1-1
AWRDRGRGNTEAF
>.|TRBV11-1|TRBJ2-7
ASSLGAAQTYEQY
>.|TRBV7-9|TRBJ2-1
ASSLGAGGNEQF
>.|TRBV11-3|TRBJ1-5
ATCRFRTGGNQPQH
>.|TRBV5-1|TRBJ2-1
ASSLDAGGQF
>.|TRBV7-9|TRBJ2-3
ASSLGLAGDTQY
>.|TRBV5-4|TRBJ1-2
ASSLDPTGPYGYT
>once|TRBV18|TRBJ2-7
ASSPSQGAQDEQY
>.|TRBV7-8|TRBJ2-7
ASRDFYEQY
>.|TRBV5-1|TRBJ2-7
ASKLQDRPSLEQY
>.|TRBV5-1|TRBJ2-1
ASSLPQGARWDNEQF
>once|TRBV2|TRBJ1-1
ASSPGTETEAF
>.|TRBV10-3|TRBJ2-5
AISKAGGEGETQY
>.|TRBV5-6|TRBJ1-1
ASSPPGDSEAF